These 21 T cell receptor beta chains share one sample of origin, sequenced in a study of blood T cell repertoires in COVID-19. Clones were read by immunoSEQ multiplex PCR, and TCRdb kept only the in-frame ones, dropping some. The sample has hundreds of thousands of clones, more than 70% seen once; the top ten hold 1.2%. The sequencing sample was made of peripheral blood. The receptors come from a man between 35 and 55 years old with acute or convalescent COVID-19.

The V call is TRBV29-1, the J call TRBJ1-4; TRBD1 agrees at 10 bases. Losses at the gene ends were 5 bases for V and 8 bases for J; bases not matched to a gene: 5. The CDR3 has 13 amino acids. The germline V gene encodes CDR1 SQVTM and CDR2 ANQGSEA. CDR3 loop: CSVRDRGLEKLFF. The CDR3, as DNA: TGCAGCGTTCGGGACAGGGGCTTAGAAAAACTGTTTTTT.

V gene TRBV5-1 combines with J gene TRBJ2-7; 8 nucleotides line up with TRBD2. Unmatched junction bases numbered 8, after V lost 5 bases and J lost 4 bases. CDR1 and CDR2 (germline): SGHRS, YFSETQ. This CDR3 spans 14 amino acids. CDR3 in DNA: TGCGCCAGCAGGTCGGCTAGCGGGTTATACGAGCAGTACTTC. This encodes CASRSASGLYEQYF.

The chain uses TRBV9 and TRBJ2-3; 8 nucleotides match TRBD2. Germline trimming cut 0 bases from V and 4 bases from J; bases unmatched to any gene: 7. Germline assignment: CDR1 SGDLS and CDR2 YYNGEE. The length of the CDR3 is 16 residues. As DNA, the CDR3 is TGTGCCAGCAGCGTAGCTTGGCGGGGGGCGTCAGATACGCAGTATTTT. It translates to CASSVAWRGASDTQYF. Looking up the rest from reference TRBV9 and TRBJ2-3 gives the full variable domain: DSGVTQTPKHLITATGQRVTLRCSPRSGDLSVYWYQQSLDQGLQFLIQYYNGEERAKGNILERFSAQQFPDLHSELNLSSLELGDSALYFCASSVAWRGASDTQYFGPGTRLTVL.

As DNA, the CDR3 is TGTGCCTGGAGTGTCGGTCTGGGGTCGGGGGAGCAGTACTTC. The encoded protein is CAWSVGLGSGEQYF. This chain connects TRBV30 to TRBJ2-7; TRBD2 is a possible D gene (5 bases). The germline V gene encodes CDR1 GTSNPN and CDR2 SVGIG (reference sequence). The CDR3 sequence is 14 residues long. V lost 0 bases to trimming and J lost 7 bases, with 16 bases between them.

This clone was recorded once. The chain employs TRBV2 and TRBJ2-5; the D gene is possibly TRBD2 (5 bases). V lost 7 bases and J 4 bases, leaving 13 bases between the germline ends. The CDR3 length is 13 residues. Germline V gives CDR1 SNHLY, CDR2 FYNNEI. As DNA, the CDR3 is TGTGCCAGCACCTCAGAGGGAAGAGAGACCCAGTACTTC. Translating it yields CASTSEGRETQYF.

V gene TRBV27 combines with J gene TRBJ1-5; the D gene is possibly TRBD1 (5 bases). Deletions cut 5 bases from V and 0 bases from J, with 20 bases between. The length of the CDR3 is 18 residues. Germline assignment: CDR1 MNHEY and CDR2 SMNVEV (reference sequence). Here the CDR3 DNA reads TGTGCCAGCAGTCCCCCCCCCTCAGGGTGGTATAGCAATCAGCCCCAGCATTTT. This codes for CASSPPPSGWYSNQPQHF.

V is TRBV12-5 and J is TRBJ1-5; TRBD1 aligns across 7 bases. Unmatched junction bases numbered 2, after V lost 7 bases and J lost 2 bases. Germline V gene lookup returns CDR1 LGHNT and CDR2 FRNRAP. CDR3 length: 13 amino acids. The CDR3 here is CASAGTGNQPQHF. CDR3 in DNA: TGTGCTAGTGCTGGGACAGGCAATCAGCCCCAGCATTTT.

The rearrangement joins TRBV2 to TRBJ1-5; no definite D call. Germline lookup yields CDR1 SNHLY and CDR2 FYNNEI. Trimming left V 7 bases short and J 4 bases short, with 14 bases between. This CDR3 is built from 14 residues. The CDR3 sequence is CASTPNSGNQPQHF. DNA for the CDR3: TGTGCCAGCACTCCTAATTCGGGGAATCAGCCCCAGCATTTT.

CDR3 in DNA: TGCAGTGCTAGTCGTCAGGAGAACACCGGGGAGCTGTTTTTT. Amino acids: CSASRQENTGELFF. This chain joins TRBV20-1 and TRBJ2-2; D ambiguous. V lost 3 bases and J lost 1, with 9 bases in between. The germline V gene has CDR1 DFQATT and CDR2 SNEGSKA (reference sequence). The CDR3 is 14 amino acids.

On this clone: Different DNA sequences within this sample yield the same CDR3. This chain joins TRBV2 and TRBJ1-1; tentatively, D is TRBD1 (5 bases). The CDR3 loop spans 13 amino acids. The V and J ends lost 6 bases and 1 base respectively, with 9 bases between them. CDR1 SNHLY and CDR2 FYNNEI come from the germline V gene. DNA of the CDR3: TGTGCCAGCAGCCTAGACAGGAACACTGAAGCTTTCTTT. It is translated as CASSLDRNTEAFF.

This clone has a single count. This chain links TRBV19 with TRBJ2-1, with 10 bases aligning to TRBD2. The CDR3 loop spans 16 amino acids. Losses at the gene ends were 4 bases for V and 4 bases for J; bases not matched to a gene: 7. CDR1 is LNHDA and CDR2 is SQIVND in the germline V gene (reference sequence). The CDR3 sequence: CASSKRTSGPYNEQFF. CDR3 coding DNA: TGTGCCAGTAGTAAGAGGACTAGCGGTCCATACAATGAGCAGTTCTTC.

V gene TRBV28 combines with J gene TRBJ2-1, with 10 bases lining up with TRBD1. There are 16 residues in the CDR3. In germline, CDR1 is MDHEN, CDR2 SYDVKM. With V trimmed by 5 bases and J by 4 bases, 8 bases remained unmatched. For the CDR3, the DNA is TGTGCCAGCAGTCAAACCGGGACAGGGGCATACAATGAGCAGTTCTTC. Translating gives CASSQTGTGAYNEQFF.

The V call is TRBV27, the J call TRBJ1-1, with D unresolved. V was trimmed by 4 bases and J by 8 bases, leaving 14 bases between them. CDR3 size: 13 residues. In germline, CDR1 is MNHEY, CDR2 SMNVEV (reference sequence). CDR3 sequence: CASSWLSGGEAFF. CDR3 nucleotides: TGTGCCAGCAGTTGGCTTTCCGGCGGGGAAGCTTTCTTT.

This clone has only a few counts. The CDR3 DNA sequence: TGTGCCAGCAGCGTTGGGCGTCCATATAGCAATCAGCCCCAGCATTTT. Translation gives CASSVGRPYSNQPQHF. V usage is TRBV2 and J usage is TRBJ1-5; D ambiguous. The ends were cut back, 6 bases at V and 0 bases at J, with 15 bases in the middle. CDR3 size: 16 residues. Looked up from germline, CDR1 is SNHLY and CDR2 is FYNNEI.

CDR3 in DNA: TGTGCCAGCAGCTTGGGACTAGCGGGGCGGGAGACCCAGTACTTC. It translates to CASSLGLAGRETQYF. The rearrangement joins TRBV5-4 to TRBJ2-5; TRBD2 agrees at 11 bases. CDR3 length equals 15 residues. Per germline, CDR1 SGHNT and CDR2 YYREEE (reference sequence). V was clipped by 0 bases and J by 5 bases; unmatched bases: 3.

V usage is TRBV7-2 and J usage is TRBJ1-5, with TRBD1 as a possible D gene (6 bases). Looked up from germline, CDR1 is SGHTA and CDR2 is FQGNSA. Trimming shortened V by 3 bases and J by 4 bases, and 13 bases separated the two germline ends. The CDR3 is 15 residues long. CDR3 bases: TGTGCCAGCAGCTTCGGTCAGGGGTTGAATCAGCCCCAGCATTTT. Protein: CASSFGQGLNQPQHF.

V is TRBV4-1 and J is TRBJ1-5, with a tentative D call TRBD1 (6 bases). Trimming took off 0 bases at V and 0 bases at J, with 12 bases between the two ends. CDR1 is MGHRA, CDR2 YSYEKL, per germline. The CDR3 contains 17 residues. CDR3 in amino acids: CASSQDRGAYSNQPQHF. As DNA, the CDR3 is TGCGCCAGCAGCCAAGATCGGGGGGCCTATAGCAATCAGCCCCAGCATTTT.

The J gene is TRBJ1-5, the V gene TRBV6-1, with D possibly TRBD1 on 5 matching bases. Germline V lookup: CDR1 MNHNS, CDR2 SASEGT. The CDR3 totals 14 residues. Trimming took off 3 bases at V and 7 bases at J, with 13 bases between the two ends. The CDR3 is CASSEGLGGQPQHF. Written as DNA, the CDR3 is TGTGCCAGCAGTGAGGGACTGGGAGGACAGCCCCAGCATTTT.

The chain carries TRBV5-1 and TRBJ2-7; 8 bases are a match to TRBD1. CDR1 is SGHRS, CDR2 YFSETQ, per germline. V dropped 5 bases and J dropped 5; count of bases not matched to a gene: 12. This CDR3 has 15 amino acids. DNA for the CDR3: TGCGCCAGCAGGCGCGACAGGGGCCGGGGGAACGAGCAGTACTTC. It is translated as CASRRDRGRGNEQYF.

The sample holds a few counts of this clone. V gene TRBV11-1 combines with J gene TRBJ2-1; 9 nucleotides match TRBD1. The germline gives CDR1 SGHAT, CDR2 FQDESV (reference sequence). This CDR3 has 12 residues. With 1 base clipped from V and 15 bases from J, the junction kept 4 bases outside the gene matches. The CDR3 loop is CASSLGDRARFF. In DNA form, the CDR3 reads TGTGCCAGCAGCTTAGGGGACAGGGCCCGGTTCTTC. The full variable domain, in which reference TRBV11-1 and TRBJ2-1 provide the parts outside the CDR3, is EAEVAQSPRYKITEKSQAVAFWCDPISGHATLYWYRQILGQGPELLVQFQDESVVDDSQLPKDRFSAERLKGVDSTLKIQPAELGDSAMYLCASSLGDRARFFGPGTRLTVL.

The CDR3 DNA is TGCGCCAGCAGCTTGGAGGGGCGGGGAAACACAGATACGCAGTATTTT. Its translation is CASSLEGRGNTDTQYF. V gene TRBV5-1 combines with J gene TRBJ2-3, with D perhaps matching TRBD2 (6 bases). This CDR3 has 16 amino acids. V was pared by 0 bases and J by 2 bases, with 13 bases between. Germline lookup yields CDR1 SGHRS and CDR2 YFSETQ.